Listed below are T cell receptor beta chains from one sample, sequenced in a study of blood T cell repertoires in COVID-19. Clones were read by immunoSEQ multiplex PCR, and TCRdb kept only the in-frame ones, dropping some. The sample lists roughly 200,000 clones, approximately 80% occurring once. The sequencing input was peripheral blood. The origin of the receptors is a human donor in a cohort sampled during active COVID-19. Each CDR3 is given with its conserved first and last residue. D genes are given only for firm matches. Clone size appears in some rows only: once, few, many, or a class for an expanded clone.

v_call	clone_size	j_call	d_call	cdr3_nt	cdr3_aa
TRBV7-9	-	TRBJ2-5	TRBD1	TGTGCCAGCGGGGGCGGACCAGGGGGCCAGTACTTC	CASGGGPGGQYF
TRBV7-9	-	TRBJ1-2	-	TGTGCCAGCAGCTTAGAACCTCGGGGTTACGGCTACACCTTC	CASSLEPRGYGYTF
TRBV27	once	TRBJ2-2	-	TGTGCCAGCCGAACGGGACTTTTCACCGGGGAGCTGTTTTTT	CASRTGLFTGELFF
TRBV7-2	-	TRBJ2-1	TRBD2	TGTGCCAGCAGCCTGAGCGGGGGCCCCTACAATGAGCAGTTCTTC	CASSLSGGPYNEQFF
TRBV28	-	TRBJ1-6	TRBD1	TGTGCCAGTAAAACAGGGGCCTCACCCCTCCACTTT	CASKTGASPLHF
TRBV19	-	TRBJ2-2	TRBD2	TGTGCCAGTAGTATGGGCGGGAGGGCCTACACCGGGGAGCTGTTTTTT	CASSMGGRAYTGELFF
TRBV6-5	-	TRBJ1-1	-	TGTGCCATAGTTTCGGGCACTGAAGCTTTCTTT	CAIVSGTEAFF
TRBV21-1	few	TRBJ2-7	-	TGTGCCAGCAGCTCCTCCGGGACAGTGAAATTCTACGAGCAGTACTTC	CASSSSGTVKFYEQYF
TRBV7-3	-	TRBJ1-6	-	TGTGCCAGCAGCCCAGGGGTTTGGGGTTCACCCCTCCACTTT	CASSPGVWGSPLHF
TRBV7-2	-	TRBJ1-3	-	TGTGCCAGCAGCTTACATGTGACAGCCAACACCATATATTTT	CASSLHVTANTIYF
TRBV7-2	-	TRBJ1-4	-	TGTGCCAGCAGCTTACTTGGCAGAGGAAAACTGTTTTTT	CASSLLGRGKLFF
TRBV9	-	TRBJ1-1	-	TGTGCCAGCAGCGTAGTGGCCAGGGTGACTGAAGCTTTCTTT	CASSVVARVTEAFF
TRBV9	-	TRBJ2-5	-	TGTGCCAGCAGCGAGGGAGTGTACGGGCAGGAGACCCAGTACTTC	CASSEGVYGQETQYF
TRBV6-1	-	TRBJ2-3	TRBD2	TGTGCCAGCAGTGAATCCCTAGCGGGAGCAGATACGCAGTATTTT	CASSESLAGADTQYF
TRBV27	-	TRBJ1-4	-	TGTGCCAGCAGTTTTTCCGACAGCGCCGAAAAACTGTTTTTT	CASSFSDSAEKLFF
TRBV19	-	TRBJ2-4	-	TGTGCCAGTAGTAAGGCCCGACAGCATGTTGTAGACATTCAGTACTTC	CASSKARQHVVDIQYF
TRBV7-9	-	TRBJ2-3	TRBD2	TGTGCCAGCAACAAGCGGGAGTCGACAGATACGCAGTATTTT	CASNKRESTDTQYF
TRBV28	-	TRBJ1-2	TRBD1	TGTGCCAGCAGTACGGGGGGACAGGGGAACTATGGCTACACCTTC	CASSTGGQGNYGYTF
TRBV3-1/TRBV3-2	-	TRBJ2-7	-	TGTGCCAGCAGCCATACTAGTTTATCGGACGAGCAGTACTTC	CASSHTSLSDEQYF
TRBV18	-	TRBJ1-5	-	TGTGCCAGCTCACCCCTTGAGGATCAGCCCCAGCATTTT	CASSPLEDQPQHF
TRBV7-9	-	TRBJ1-1	-	TGTGCCAGCAGCTCACAGGGAAGCACTGAAGCTTTCTTT	CASSSQGSTEAFF
TRBV9	-	TRBJ2-2	TRBD1	TGTGCCAGCAGCGTAGCTATGGGACAGTTAACCGGGGAGCTGTTTTTT	CASSVAMGQLTGELFF
TRBV14	-	TRBJ2-1	TRBD2	TGTGCCAGCAGCCCGAGCGGGACTAGTATCTATGAGCAGTTCTTC	CASSPSGTSIYEQFF
TRBV6-1	-	TRBJ2-3	-	TGTGCCAGCAGTGAAGGCGGCCGGGGATGGGATACGCAGTATTTT	CASSEGGRGWDTQYF
TRBV18	-	TRBJ2-7	TRBD1	TGTGCCAGCTCACCCAGACAGGGTCTCCACGAGCAGTACTTC	CASSPRQGLHEQYF
TRBV3-1/TRBV3-2	-	TRBJ1-2	-	TGTGCCAGCAGCCAAGTCATTGGCAGTACCTATGGCTACACCTTC	CASSQVIGSTYGYTF
TRBV29-1	-	TRBJ1-3	TRBD1	TGCAGCGTTCTGACAGGGAACGGAAACACCATATATTTT	CSVLTGNGNTIYF
TRBV14	-	TRBJ2-1	-	TGTGCCAGCAGCCAAGACTGGAGGGTTACCAATGAGCAGTTCTTC	CASSQDWRVTNEQFF
TRBV27	-	TRBJ2-3	-	TGTGCCAGCAAGCGGGCGGGCACAGATACGCAGTATTTT	CASKRAGTDTQYF
TRBV19	once	TRBJ1-2	TRBD1	TGTGCCAGTAGTAAACTTCGGACAGGAATAGGCTATGGCTACACCTTC	CASSKLRTGIGYGYTF
TRBV25-1	-	TRBJ2-1	-	TGTGCCAGCAGTGTCCAGGGGGGTGCCCTCGAGCAGTTCTTC	CASSVQGGALEQFF
TRBV2	once	TRBJ2-5	TRBD2	TGTGCCAGCAGAAAACCAGCGGGGGAGACCCAGTACTTC	CASRKPAGETQYF
TRBV19	-	TRBJ1-1	-	TGTGCCAGTAGTCTACCCGGACAGCCCAAACCCCCTGAAGCTTTCTTT	CASSLPGQPKPPEAFF
TRBV10-3	-	TRBJ1-5	TRBD1	TGTGCCATCAGTGATCCCGGACAGGGCCGAGAGCCCCAGCATTTT	CAISDPGQGREPQHF
TRBV3-1/TRBV3-2	-	TRBJ1-5	-	TGTGCCAGCAGCCAATTTTTGACAGATCAGCCCCAGCATTTT	CASSQFLTDQPQHF
TRBV5-1	-	TRBJ1-2	TRBD1	TGCGCCAGCACCCTCAACCCCGGGACAGGGAAATTGGTTGGTGGCTACACCTTC	CASTLNPGTGKLVGGYTF